The present T cell receptor (beta chain) was sequenced within a study of control samples from healthy donors and cancer patients. CDR1 SEHNR and CDR2 FQNEAQ come from the germline V gene (reference sequence). The germline V and J ends were trimmed by 1 base and 2 bases, with 11 bases remaining between them. CDR3 length: 15 residues. The protocol was immunoSEQ multiplex PCR, while the TCRdb copy is restricted to in-frame clones and leaves out a portion. This table has approximately 160,000 clones, 90% to 95% appearing once. The J gene is TRBJ1-1, the V gene TRBV7-9, with no clear D. The receptor was isolated from a woman in her sixties in good health. Sequences were obtained from blood. In nucleotides, the CDR3 is TGTGCCAGCAGCTTAGATACGGACTTCAACACTGAAGCTTTCTTT. Its protein is CASSLDTDFNTEAFF. Using reference TRBV7-9 and TRBJ1-1 for the parts outside the CDR3, the full variable domain is DTGVSQNPRHKITKRGQNVTFRCDPISEHNRLYWYRQTLGQGPEFLTYFQNEAQLEKSRLLSDRFSAERPKGSFSTLEIQRTEQGDSAMYLCASSLDTDFNTEAFFGQGTRLTVV.